Listed here is a single TCR beta chain. As processed by the authors: Amplification of reference gene primers was used by the study to estimate nucleated cell counts. The data were produced by immunoSEQ multiplex PCR, yet TCRdb's version contains in-frame clones alone and is incomplete. V and J calls and clone size are those listed in that table; D and trimming were worked out from the DNA. The table includes around 25,000 clones, around 72% detected once. J gave up 10 bases and V 2 bases, and 7 bases lay outside the gene matches. The CDR3 is 14 residues long. In germline, CDR1 is LGHDT, CDR2 YNNKEL (reference sequence). These data originate in a study of blood T cell repertoires in COVID-19. Study as a whole: Samples representing acute and convalescent COVID-19 were sourced from the United States, Italy and Spain. T cells, B-cell-depleted T cells, or PBMCs provided the cDNA or gDNA that served as material.

The sequenced sample was peripheral blood. The gene calls are TRBV3-1 (or the pseudogene TRBV3-2) and TRBJ1-1, with TRBD1 matching 10 bases. The sequence was obtained from a woman older than 75 with acute or convalescent COVID-19. CDR3 in DNA: TGTGCCAGCAGCCAACCCGGGACAGGGGTGGTAGCTTTCTTT. It yields the protein CASSQPGTGVVAFF.